A selection of T cell receptor beta chains follows, all from one sample in a study of shared clonotypes between healthy human individuals. Repertoires were generated with immunoSEQ multiplex PCR, while TCRdb's copy carries only in-frame clones and drops some. This sample has 550,000 to 650,000 clones, with 95% to 96% found just once. Sequenced input: naive CD8+ T cells sorted from blood. Receptors originate from a woman in her twenties or thirties in good health. Each CDR3 is given with its conserved first and last residue. Each record gives: clone size, J gene, D gene, V gene, CDR3 DNA, CDR3 protein. D genes are given only for firm matches. Clone sizes are given selectively: once, few, many, or a class where the clone is expanded.

size: NA; J: TRBJ2-5; D: TRBD1; V: TRBV18; DNA: TGTGCCAGCTCAAGGGACAGGGGAAAAGAGACCCAGTACTTC; CDR3: CASSRDRGKETQYF
size: NA; J: TRBJ1-3; D: NA; V: TRBV5-6; DNA: TGTGCCAGCAGCTTGAGCGGGACTGGAAACACCATATATTTT; CDR3: CASSLSGTGNTIYF
size: NA; J: TRBJ1-5; D: NA; V: TRBV30; DNA: TGTGCCTGGAGTACAGGTCGCAATCAGCCCCAGCATTTT; CDR3: CAWSTGRNQPQHF
size: NA; J: TRBJ2-3; D: TRBD2; V: TRBV2; DNA: TGTGCCAGCAGTGAAGTTCGGGCAGCGGGAGGCTGGGATACGCAGTATTTT; CDR3: CASSEVRAAGGWDTQYF
size: NA; J: TRBJ2-1; D: TRBD2; V: TRBV27; DNA: TGTGCCAGCAGGGGGGGGGATGAGCAGTTCTTC; CDR3: CASRGGDEQFF
size: NA; J: TRBJ2-2; D: NA; V: TRBV9; DNA: TGTGCCAGCAGCGGAGGGACCGGGGAGCTGTTTTTT; CDR3: CASSGGTGELFF
size: NA; J: TRBJ1-5; D: NA; V: TRBV10-1; DNA: TGCGCCAGCAGTGAGATCTTAGGAGGGGAGCCCCAGCATTTT; CDR3: CASSEILGGEPQHF
size: NA; J: TRBJ1-2; D: NA; V: TRBV2; DNA: TGTGCCAGCTCCACCTCGGACCTCAGGGCCACCTTC; CDR3: CASSTSDLRATF
size: once; J: TRBJ2-7; D: NA; V: TRBV7-8; DNA: TGTGCCAGCAGCCCCTGGGAGAACCCCTACGAGCAGTACTTC; CDR3: CASSPWENPYEQYF
size: NA; J: TRBJ2-7; D: TRBD1; V: TRBV6-6; DNA: TGTGCCAGCAGTACAGGGACAGGCCGTTGGGAGCAGTACTTC; CDR3: CASSTGTGRWEQYF
size: NA; J: TRBJ2-2; D: NA; V: TRBV7-2; DNA: TGTGCCAGCAGCACCCTCCTGGCGGCAGAGGCCGGGGAGCTGTTTTTT; CDR3: CASSTLLAAEAGELFF
size: NA; J: TRBJ2-1; D: TRBD2; V: TRBV5-6; DNA: TGTGCCAGCAGCCCAACTAGCGGGATGTACAATGAGCAGTTCTTC; CDR3: CASSPTSGMYNEQFF
size: NA; J: TRBJ2-2; D: NA; V: TRBV21-1; DNA: TGTGCCAGCAGCAAAGCCCGAGGACAGGGGGAAATCACCGGGGAGCTGTTTTTT; CDR3: CASSKARGQGEITGELFF
size: NA; J: TRBJ2-2; D: NA; V: TRBV4-1; DNA: TGCGCCAGCAGCGAGAGAAAAGGGAGCGGGCCCACCGGGGAGCTGTTTTTT; CDR3: CASSERKGSGPTGELFF
size: once; J: TRBJ1-2; D: TRBD1; V: TRBV6-1; DNA: TGTGCCAGCAGTGAAGGAACCGGGACAGGGGATGGCTACACCTTC; CDR3: CASSEGTGTGDGYTF
size: NA; J: TRBJ2-2; D: TRBD2; V: TRBV5-6; DNA: TGTGCCAGCAGCCTTACTAGCGGGAACACCGGGGAGCTGTTTTTT; CDR3: CASSLTSGNTGELFF
size: few; J: TRBJ2-7; D: NA; V: TRBV27; DNA: TGTGCCAGCAGTTTATCGGCCTCCTACGAGCAGTACTTC; CDR3: CASSLSASYEQYF
size: NA; J: TRBJ2-3; D: TRBD2; V: TRBV30; DNA: TGTGCCTGGAGTGTAAAACTAGCGGGCACAGATACGCAGTATTTT; CDR3: CAWSVKLAGTDTQYF
size: NA; J: TRBJ2-7; D: TRBD1; V: TRBV5-1; DNA: TGCGCCAGCAGCTTTGACAGGGTCTCCTACGAGCAGTACTTC; CDR3: CASSFDRVSYEQYF
size: NA; J: TRBJ2-7; D: NA; V: TRBV19; DNA: TGTGCCAGTAGTATAGATCTCGCGTTTCTCCCGGACGGAAGAACCTACGAGCAGTACTTC; CDR3: CASSIDLAFLPDGRTYEQYF
size: once; J: TRBJ1-1; D: NA; V: TRBV7-9; DNA: TGTGCCAGCAGCTCTCCCCCAGGAATCACCTTGGGCACTGAAGCTTTCTTT; CDR3: CASSSPPGITLGTEAFF
size: NA; J: TRBJ2-7; D: NA; V: TRBV28; DNA: TGTGCCAGCAGTCTGACAGAGGGGTACGAGCAGTACTTC; CDR3: CASSLTEGYEQYF
size: NA; J: TRBJ2-1; D: TRBD2; V: TRBV9; DNA: TGTGCCAGCAGCGTAGCCCAGCGGGAGGGGCATGAGCAGTTCTTC; CDR3: CASSVAQREGHEQFF
size: once; J: TRBJ2-7; D: TRBD2; V: TRBV9; DNA: TGTGCCAGCAGCGTAGAGCTCGGGAGCGGGAGGGCCGCCGAGCAGTACTTC; CDR3: CASSVELGSGRAAEQYF
size: once; J: TRBJ2-7; D: NA; V: TRBV27; DNA: TGTGCCAGCAGTACCTGGGCAGGCTACGAGCAGTACTTC; CDR3: CASSTWAGYEQYF
size: NA; J: TRBJ2-7; D: NA; V: TRBV2; DNA: TGTGCCAGCAGTGCAGGTCCGGCAATGATCGAGCAGTACTTC; CDR3: CASSAGPAMIEQYF
size: NA; J: TRBJ2-7; D: NA; V: TRBV28; DNA: TGTGCCAGCAGTCGTACAGGGTTGGAGCAGTACTTC; CDR3: CASSRTGLEQYF
size: NA; J: TRBJ2-1; D: NA; V: TRBV7-2; DNA: TGTGCCAGCAGCTTAGCGCTCGGGGGGCTTTACAATGAGCAGTTCTTC; CDR3: CASSLALGGLYNEQFF
size: once; J: TRBJ2-3; D: TRBD1; V: TRBV11-1; DNA: TGTGCCAGCAGCATCGGACAGGGTTTGATTTCGGATACGCAGTATTTT; CDR3: CASSIGQGLISDTQYF
size: once; J: TRBJ1-3; D: NA; V: TRBV19; DNA: TGTGCCAGCAACGGACCGCCGAAACCCTCTGGAAACACCATATATTTT; CDR3: CASNGPPKPSGNTIYF
size: NA; J: TRBJ2-7; D: TRBD1; V: TRBV6-1; DNA: TGTGCCAGCAGTAAGCCGGGACAGGGGCTCTACGAGCAGTACTTC; CDR3: CASSKPGQGLYEQYF
size: NA; J: TRBJ2-1; D: TRBD2; V: TRBV27; DNA: TGTGCCAGCAAGGAGGGAGCGGGAGTGGGCAATGAGCAGTTCTTC; CDR3: CASKEGAGVGNEQFF
size: NA; J: TRBJ2-1; D: NA; V: TRBV10-1; DNA: TGCGCCAGCAGCCGACAGAAAGGGCTTAATGAGCAGTTCTTC; CDR3: CASSRQKGLNEQFF
size: once; J: TRBJ1-4; D: NA; V: TRBV28; DNA: TGTGCCAGCAGTTTCAGCAGGGGAGGTGAAAAACTGTTTTTT; CDR3: CASSFSRGGEKLFF
size: NA; J: TRBJ2-7; D: NA; V: TRBV10-1; DNA: TGCGCCAGCAGTGACCAACGGGAGTCCTCCCTTTCCTACGAGCAGTACTTC; CDR3: CASSDQRESSLSYEQYF
size: once; J: TRBJ2-3; D: TRBD2; V: TRBV9; DNA: TGTGCCAGCAGCGTGGCGGGAGGGCCCGCAGATACGCAGTATTTT; CDR3: CASSVAGGPADTQYF
size: NA; J: TRBJ1-5; D: NA; V: TRBV28; DNA: TGTGCCAGCAGTTTACGGGCGAGCAATCAGCCCCAGCATTTT; CDR3: CASSLRASNQPQHF